This record looks at one TCR beta chain sequence and its context. Germline V gene lookup returns CDR1 SGDLS and CDR2 YYNGEE. This CDR3 spans 14 amino acids. The ends were cut back, 4 bases at V and 3 bases at J, with 14 bases in the middle. Each CDR3 protein gets one entry after TCRdb re-called the RT-PCR reads with MiXCR. Here the sample spans about 680,000 distinct CDR3 sequences, 14% being singletons. The TCR comes from a female donor in good health, serving as a healthy control. The V call is TRBV9, the J call TRBJ2-7; D not resolved. Sequencing was done on a sample of memory CD4+ T cells from blood. The CDR3, as DNA: TGTGCCAGCAGCCAAACGGCTGAAGTCTACGAGCAGTACTTC. Protein: CASSQTAEVYEQYF.